The clone carrying this T cell receptor beta chain was seen a few times. Its antigen remains unknown. It was RNA transcripts that yielded the amplified TCR beta CDR3 regions. With the HTBI primer set, the TCR CDR3 went through a first round of RT-PCR. MiXCR, applied by TCRdb to the multiplex PCR reads, yields one record per CDR3 protein. The sample consists of around 300,000 distinct CDR3 sequences, roughly 13% of them appearing once. CDR3 length: 14 amino acids. Trimming shortened V by 1 base and J by 7 bases, and 11 bases separated the two germline ends. The V gene's germline CDR1 is KGHSH and CDR2 LQKENI. These data come from a study of T cells in Graves' hyperthyroidism and ophthalmopathy. Study observations and caveats: A 13 V-J model separated ophthalmopathy from stable hyperthyroidism.

The rearrangement joins TRBV18 to TRBJ2-1; D possibly corresponds to TRBD1 (5 bases). The TCR was taken from a woman aged 40 to 50 with Graves' ophthalmopathy. The sequencing input was blood. CDR3: CASSPRQGTNEQFF. CDR3 DNA: TGTGCCAGCTCACCACGGCAGGGAACGAATGAGCAGTTCTTC. Together with reference TRBV18 and TRBJ2-1, the CDR3 gives the full variable domain: NAGVMQNPRHLVRRRGQEARLRCSPMKGHSHVYWYRQLPEEGLKFMVYLQKENIIDESGMPKERFSAEFPKEGPSILRIQQVVRGDSAAYFCASSPRQGTNEQFFGPGTRLTVL.